Presented here are 5 T cell receptor beta chains from one specimen sequenced in a study of T-cell memory formation after mild COVID-19. From the 5' RACE reads, TCRdb called clonotypes with MiXCR, one entry per CDR3 protein. In the table there are fewer than 200,000 distinct CDR3 sequences, 20% to 25% of which are singletons. The sequencing input was PBMCs or a T cell subset sorted from them (not recorded which). The receptor source for this set is an adult woman who had mild COVID-19 (a few samples of this study predate the infection). Cell type and time point are not known.

This clonotype was detected only a few times. This sequence joins TRBV27 and TRBJ2-1; D not certain. Per the germline V gene, CDR1 is MNHEY and CDR2 is SMNVEV (reference sequence). Between the trimmed V and J ends, which lost 5 bases and 5 bases, there was a span of 16 bases. The CDR3 sequence is 15 residues long. The chain's CDR3 is CASSPLGVTNNEQFF. CDR3 sequence (DNA): TGTGCCAGCAGTCCCCTTGGGGTCACCAACAATGAGCAGTTCTTC.

This clonotype has ten or more counts. J is TRBJ2-2 and V is TRBV7-9; D is uncertain. Looked up from germline, CDR1 is SEHNR and CDR2 is FQNEAQ (reference sequence). This CDR3 region has 14 residues. V was pared by 5 bases and J by 6 bases, with 13 bases between. The CDR3 is CASSPGRLSGELFF. The CDR3 region has the DNA TGTGCCAGCAGCCCGGGCCGACTGTCCGGGGAGCTGTTTTTT.

This clonotype turned up a few times. This chain connects TRBV7-6 to TRBJ2-1, with a possible D match to TRBD2 (6 bases). This CDR3 is 16 amino acids long. Germline-derived CDR1 and CDR2 are SGHVS and FNYEAQ. Trimming cost V 8 bases and J 12 bases, with 29 bases left between them. The chain's CDR3 is CASHAGPEGGIVPQFF. The DNA for the CDR3 is TGTGCCAGCCATGCCGGTCCGGAGGGTGGGATAGTTCCGCAGTTCTTC.

This chain uses TRBV12-3 or TRBV12-4 with TRBJ2-7; 7 bases are shared with TRBD2. The CDR3 length is 14 residues. V lost 2 bases and J lost 2; bases outside the gene matches: 3. The DNA for the CDR3 is TGTGCCAGCAGTTTATGGGGGGGGACCTACGAGCAGTACTTC. Translated, it gives CASSLWGGTYEQYF.

The rearrangement uses TRBV5-5 and TRBJ1-2, with a tentative D call TRBD1 (5 bases). V lost 0 bases and J 5 bases, leaving 14 bases between the germline ends. The CDR3 extends over 15 amino acids. Germline CDR1 reads SGHKS; CDR2 reads YYEKEE (reference sequence). CDR3 DNA sequence: TGTGCCAGCAGCTTGGCGGGGACCAAAGGGTATGGCTACACCTTC. Translation gives CASSLAGTKGYGYTF.